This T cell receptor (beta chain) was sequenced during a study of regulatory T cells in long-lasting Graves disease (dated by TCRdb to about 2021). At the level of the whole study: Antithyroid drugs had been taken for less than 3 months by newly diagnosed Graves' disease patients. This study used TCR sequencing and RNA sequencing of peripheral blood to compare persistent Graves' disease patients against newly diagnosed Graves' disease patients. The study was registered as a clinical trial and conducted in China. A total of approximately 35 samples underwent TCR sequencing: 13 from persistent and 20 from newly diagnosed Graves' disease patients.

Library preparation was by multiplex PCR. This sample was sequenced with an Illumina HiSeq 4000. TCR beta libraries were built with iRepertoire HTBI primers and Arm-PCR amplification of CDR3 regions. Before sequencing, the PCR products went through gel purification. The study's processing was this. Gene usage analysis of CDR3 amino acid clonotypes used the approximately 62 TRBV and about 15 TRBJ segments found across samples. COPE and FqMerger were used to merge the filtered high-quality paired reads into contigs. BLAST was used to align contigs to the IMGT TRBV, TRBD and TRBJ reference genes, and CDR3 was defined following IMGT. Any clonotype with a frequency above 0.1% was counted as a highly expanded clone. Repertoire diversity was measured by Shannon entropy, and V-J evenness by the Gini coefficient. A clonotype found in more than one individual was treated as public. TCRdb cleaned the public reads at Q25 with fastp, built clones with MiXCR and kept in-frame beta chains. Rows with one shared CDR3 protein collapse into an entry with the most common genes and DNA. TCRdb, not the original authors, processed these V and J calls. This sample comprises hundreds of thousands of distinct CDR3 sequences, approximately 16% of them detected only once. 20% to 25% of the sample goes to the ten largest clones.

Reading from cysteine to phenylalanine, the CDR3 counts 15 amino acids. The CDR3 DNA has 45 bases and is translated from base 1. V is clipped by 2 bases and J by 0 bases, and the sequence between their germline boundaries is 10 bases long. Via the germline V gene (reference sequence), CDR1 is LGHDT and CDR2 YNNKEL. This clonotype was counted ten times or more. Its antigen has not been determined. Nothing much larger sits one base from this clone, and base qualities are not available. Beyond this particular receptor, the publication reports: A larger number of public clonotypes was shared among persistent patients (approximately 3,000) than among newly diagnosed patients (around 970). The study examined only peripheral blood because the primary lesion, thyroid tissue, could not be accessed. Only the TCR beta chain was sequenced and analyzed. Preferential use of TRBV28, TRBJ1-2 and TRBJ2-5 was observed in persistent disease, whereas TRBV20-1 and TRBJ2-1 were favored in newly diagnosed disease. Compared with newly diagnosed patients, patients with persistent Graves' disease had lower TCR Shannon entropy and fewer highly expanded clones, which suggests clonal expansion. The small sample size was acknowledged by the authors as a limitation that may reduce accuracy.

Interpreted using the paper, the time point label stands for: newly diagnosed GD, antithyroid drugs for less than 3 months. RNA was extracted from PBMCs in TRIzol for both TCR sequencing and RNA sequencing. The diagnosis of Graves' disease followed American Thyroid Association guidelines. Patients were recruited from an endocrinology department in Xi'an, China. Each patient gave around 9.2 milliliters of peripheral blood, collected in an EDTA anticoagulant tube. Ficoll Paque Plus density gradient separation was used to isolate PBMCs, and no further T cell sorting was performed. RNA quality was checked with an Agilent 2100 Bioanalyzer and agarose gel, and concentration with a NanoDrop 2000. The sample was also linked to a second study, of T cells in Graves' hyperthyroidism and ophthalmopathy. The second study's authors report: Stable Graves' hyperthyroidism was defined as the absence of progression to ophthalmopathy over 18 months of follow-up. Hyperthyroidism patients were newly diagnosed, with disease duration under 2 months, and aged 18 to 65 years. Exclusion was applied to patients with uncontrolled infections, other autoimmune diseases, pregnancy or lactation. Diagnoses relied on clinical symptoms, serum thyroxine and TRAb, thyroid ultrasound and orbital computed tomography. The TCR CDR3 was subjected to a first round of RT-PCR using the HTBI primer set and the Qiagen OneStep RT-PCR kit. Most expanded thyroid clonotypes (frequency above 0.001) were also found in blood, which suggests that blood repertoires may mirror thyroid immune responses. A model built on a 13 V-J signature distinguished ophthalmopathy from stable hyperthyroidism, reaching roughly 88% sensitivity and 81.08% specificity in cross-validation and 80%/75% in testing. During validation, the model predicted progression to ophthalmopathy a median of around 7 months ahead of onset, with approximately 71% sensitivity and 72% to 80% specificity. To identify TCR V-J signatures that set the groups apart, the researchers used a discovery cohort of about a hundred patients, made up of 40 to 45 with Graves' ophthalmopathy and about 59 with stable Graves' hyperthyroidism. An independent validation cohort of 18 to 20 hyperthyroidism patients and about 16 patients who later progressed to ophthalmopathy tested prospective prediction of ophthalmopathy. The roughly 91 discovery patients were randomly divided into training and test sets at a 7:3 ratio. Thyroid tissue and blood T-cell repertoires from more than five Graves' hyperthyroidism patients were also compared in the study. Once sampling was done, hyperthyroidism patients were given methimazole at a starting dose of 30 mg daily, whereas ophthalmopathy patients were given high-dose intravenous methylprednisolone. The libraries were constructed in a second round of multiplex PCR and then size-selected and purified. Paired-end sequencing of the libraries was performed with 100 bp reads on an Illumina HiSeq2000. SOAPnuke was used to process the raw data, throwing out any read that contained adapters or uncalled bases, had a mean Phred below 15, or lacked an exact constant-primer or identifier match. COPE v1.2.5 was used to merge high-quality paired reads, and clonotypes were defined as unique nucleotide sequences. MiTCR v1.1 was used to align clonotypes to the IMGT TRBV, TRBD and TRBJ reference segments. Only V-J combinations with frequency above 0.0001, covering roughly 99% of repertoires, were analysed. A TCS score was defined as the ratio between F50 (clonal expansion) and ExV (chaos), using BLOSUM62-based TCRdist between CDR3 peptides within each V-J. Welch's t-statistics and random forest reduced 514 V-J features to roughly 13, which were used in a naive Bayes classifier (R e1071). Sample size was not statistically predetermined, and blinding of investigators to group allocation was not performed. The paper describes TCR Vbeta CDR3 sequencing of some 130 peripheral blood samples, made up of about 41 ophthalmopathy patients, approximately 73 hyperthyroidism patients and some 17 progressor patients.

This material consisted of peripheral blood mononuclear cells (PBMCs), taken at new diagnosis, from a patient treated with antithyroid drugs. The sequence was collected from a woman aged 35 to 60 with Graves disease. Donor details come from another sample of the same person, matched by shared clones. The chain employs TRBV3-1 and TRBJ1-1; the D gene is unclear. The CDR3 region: CASSQSDTLNTEAFF. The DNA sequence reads TGTGCCAGCAGCCAATCCGACACTTTGAACACTGAAGCTTTCTTT.